This passage covers 10 T cell receptor beta chains from one sample sequenced in a study of blood T cell repertoires in COVID-19. The data were produced by immunoSEQ multiplex PCR, yet TCRdb's version contains in-frame clones alone and is incomplete. The table records around 400,000 clones, under 90% of them present only once. The sequenced sample consisted of PBMCs or T cells enriched from blood (not recorded which). The receptors come from a woman aged 25-40 years who had recovered from COVID-19.

The V and J genes are TRBV30 and TRBJ1-4, with D tentatively TRBD1 (5 bases). Looked up from germline, CDR1 is GTSNPN and CDR2 is SVGIG (reference sequence). This CDR3 has 14 residues. V was pared by 4 bases and J by 4 bases, with 13 bases between. The CDR3 spells CAWTLLGHNEKLFF. In DNA, the CDR3 is TGTGCCTGGACGCTGCTCGGACATAATGAAAAACTGTTTTTT.

This chain connects TRBV9 to TRBJ1-2; 9 nucleotides align to TRBD1. Looked up from germline, CDR1 is SGDLS and CDR2 is YYNGEE. CDR3 length equals 14 residues. Trimming at V came to 3 bases and at J to 6 bases, leaving 6 bases not matched to a gene. CDR3 sequence: CASSDSDRGNGYTF. CDR3 in DNA: TGTGCCAGCAGCGACTCAGACAGGGGGAATGGCTACACCTTC.

The CDR3 nucleotides read TGCAGTGCTAGTTACCAGGGGTACGAGCAGTACTTC. Its protein is CSASYQGYEQYF. V and J are TRBV20-1 and TRBJ2-7; perhaps TRBD1 as D (6 bases). CDR1 is DFQATT and CDR2 is SNEGSKA in the germline V gene (reference sequence). Trimming took off 3 bases at V and 4 bases at J, with 10 bases between the two ends. The CDR3 runs to 12 residues.

The chain recombines TRBV6-2 or TRBV6-3 with TRBJ2-7; 9 bases agree with TRBD2. The CDR3 runs 14 residues. Trimming took 6 bases from V and 6 from J; bases not matched to a gene: 9. Germline V gene sequence: CDR1 MNHEY, CDR2 SVGEGT. The CDR3 loop reads CASSRAGGSREQYF. As DNA, the CDR3 is TGTGCCAGCAGCCGAGCGGGGGGTAGCCGCGAGCAGTACTTC.

This clone was detected only a few times. The chain joins TRBV18 to TRBJ2-7; TRBD1 aligns across 7 bases. V trimming: 6 bases; J trimming: 5 bases; junction bases outside the gene matches: 10. The CDR3 totals 14 residues. In germline, CDR1 is KGHSH, CDR2 LQKENI. CDR3 amino acids: CASSTGQAAHEQYF. CDR3 DNA: TGTGCCAGCTCTACCGGACAGGCAGCCCACGAGCAGTACTTC.

The gene calls are TRBV5-4 and TRBJ2-1, with a weak D call TRBD1 (5 bases). The V end was cut by 0 bases, the J end by 4 bases, with 11 bases between. Per germline, CDR1 SGHNT and CDR2 YYREEE (reference sequence). The CDR3 is 15 residues long. The CDR3 sequence is CASSLDSGPYNEQFF. The CDR3, as DNA: TGTGCCAGCAGCTTGGATTCAGGGCCTTACAATGAGCAGTTCTTC.

The chain couples TRBV9 to TRBJ1-2; 10 bases map to TRBD1. CDR3 length equals 17 residues. Germline V gene sequence: CDR1 SGDLS, CDR2 YYNGEE. V was clipped by 2 bases and J by 0 bases; unmatched bases: 7. The DNA of the CDR3 is TGTGCCAGCAGCGTTGACGACAGGGGGCCTCCTAACTATGGCTACACCTTC. This codes for CASSVDDRGPPNYGYTF.

The CDR3 DNA sequence: TGTGCCAGCAGCCGAGGGGGACTATCCCGTAGTTACGAGCAGTACTTC. Its protein product is CASSRGGLSRSYEQYF. The gene calls are TRBV27 and TRBJ2-7; D is possibly TRBD2 (7 bases). CDR1 is MNHEY, CDR2 SMNVEV, per germline (reference sequence). This CDR3 is built from 16 residues. The V end was cut by 6 bases, the J end by 4 bases, with 22 bases between.

The rearrangement uses TRBV7-2 and TRBJ2-1, with TRBD2 matching 9 bases. V was clipped by 1 base and J by 7 bases; unmatched bases: 14. Germline-derived CDR1 and CDR2 are SGHTA and FQGNSA. There are 18 residues in the CDR3. CDR3 nucleotides: TGTGCCAGCAGCTTAGAGCTCTCGGCTAGCGGGGTAGTTAATGAGCAGTTCTTC. The encoded protein is CASSLELSASGVVNEQFF.

This chain uses TRBV19 with TRBJ1-5; D gene uncertain. CDR3 length: 14 amino acids. Deletions cut 3 bases from V and 1 base from J, with 7 bases between. Germline V lookup: CDR1 LNHDA, CDR2 SQIVND (reference sequence). CDR3 sequence reads: CASSIGVSNQPQHF. In DNA form, the CDR3 reads TGTGCCAGTAGTATCGGGGTAAGCAATCAGCCCCAGCATTTT.